Listed here are 18 T cell receptor beta chains from one sample, sequenced in a study of T cells after yellow fever vaccination. TCRdb re-called the 5' RACE reads through MiXCR, storing one row per CDR3 protein. The sample gives hundreds of thousands of distinct CDR3 sequences, around 4.9% of which show up once; around 3.5% is in the top ten. The source material was CD4+ T cells sorted from PBMCs, sampled on the day of the yellow fever booster vaccination. Receptors were obtained from a man between 18 and 29 years old who received the YFV17D yellow fever vaccine.

This clonotype was counted many times. The chain is built from TRBV12-3 or TRBV12-4 and TRBJ2-2; 12 nucleotides line up with TRBD2. This CDR3 is 15 amino acids long. The J segment lost 6 bases and the V segment lost 6 bases, leaving 5 bases of the junction unmatched. In DNA form, the CDR3 reads TGTGCCAGCAGACCTAGCGGGGGGGCCGCCGGGGAGCTGTTTTTT. Translating it yields CASRPSGGAAGELFF.

In its sample, this clonotype was seen a few times. J is TRBJ2-3 and V is TRBV27, with D perhaps matching TRBD1 or TRBD2 (5 bases each). CDR1 MNHEY and CDR2 SMNVEV come from the germline V gene (reference sequence). The CDR3 runs 13 residues. V was shortened by 7 bases and J by 6 bases, with 14 bases between the two germline ends. CDR3 nucleotide sequence: TGTGCCAGCAACCCCCAGGGCGGGGATACGCAGTATTTT. It translates to CASNPQGGDTQYF.

This clonotype has just a few counts. The V gene is TRBV5-1, the J gene TRBJ2-1; D not certain. V was cut by 2 bases and J by 4 bases, with 10 bases left in between. This CDR3 region has 14 residues. Looked up from germline, CDR1 is SGHRS and CDR2 is YFSETQ. In nucleotides, the CDR3 is TGCGCCAGCAGCTTCGAAGGCAGTTACAATGAGCAGTTCTTC. Translation: CASSFEGSYNEQFF.

In its sample, this clonotype was seen many times. V and J are TRBV6-5 and TRBJ1-1, with 7 bases identical to TRBD1. The CDR3 length is 14 residues. The V gene end was trimmed by 6 bases and the J gene end by 2 bases; junction bases not matched to a gene: 6. The germline V gene encodes CDR1 MNHEY and CDR2 SVGAGI. CDR3 residues: CASRRQGFNTEAFF. As DNA, the CDR3 is TGTGCCAGCAGACGACAGGGCTTTAACACTGAAGCTTTCTTT.

A remark on this clonotype: The junction and the germline gene differ at one end; a read error may be behind it. Written as DNA, the CDR3 is TGTGCCAGCAGCCAGGCTGGGGGCTATACTTCACCCCTCCACTTT. Translation: CASSQAGGYTSPLHF. The chain joins TRBV3-1 to TRBJ1-6; TRBD1 might be the D (6 bases). The CDR3 runs 15 residues. The germline CDR1 and CDR2 sequences are LGHDT and YNNKEL (reference sequence). Full variable domain (outside the CDR3, taken from reference TRBV3-1 and TRBJ1-6): DTAVSQTPKYLVTQMGNDKSIKCEQNLGHDTMYWYKQDSKKFLKIMFSYNNKELIINETVPNRFSPKSPDKAHLNLHINSLELGDSAVYFCASSQAGGYTSPLHFGNGTRLTVT.

This sequence joins TRBV6-2 or TRBV6-3 and TRBJ2-5, with D unresolved. The CDR3 spans 13 residues. Germline V gives CDR1 MNHEY, CDR2 SVGEGT. The V gene lost 5 bases and the J gene lost 1 base, with 8 bases spanning the gap. As DNA, the CDR3 is TGTGCCAGCAGTCCCGCGATCCAAGAGACCCAGTACTTC. It yields the protein CASSPAIQETQYF.

This rearrangement joins TRBV7-6 to TRBJ1-1, with unresolved D. V dropped 0 bases and J dropped 1 base, with 9 bases sitting between them. The CDR3 runs 15 residues. Germline V gene lookup returns CDR1 SGHVS and CDR2 FNYEAQ. CDR3 bases: TGTGCCAGCAGCTTAGCGAGGGCAGGGAACACTGAAGCTTTCTTT. Protein sequence: CASSLARAGNTEAFF.

This clonotype was counted a few times. This chain connects TRBV7-9 to TRBJ1-2; D call uncertain. V shed 5 bases and J shed 8 bases, with 24 bases lying between them. The germline gives CDR1 SEHNR, CDR2 FQNEAQ (reference sequence). CDR3 length: 16 residues. CDR3 nucleotides: TGTGCCAGCAGCGGCCGGGAGGGCGAAGGTTGGGCGGGCTACACCTTC. It yields the protein CASSGREGEGWAGYTF.

This clonotype was recorded at least ten times. The chain uses TRBV4-1 and TRBJ2-7; weak D call: TRBD1 (5 bases). The CDR3 length is 14 residues. Trimming removed 4 bases from V and 3 bases from J, with 13 bases in between. Germline CDR1 MGHRA, CDR2 YSYEKL. CDR3 residues: CASSLIQESYEQYF. CDR3 in DNA: TGCGCCAGCAGCCTAATACAGGAGAGCTACGAGCAGTACTTC.

The V call is TRBV3-1, the J call TRBJ1-4, with D uncertain. The germline V gene encodes CDR1 LGHDT and CDR2 YNNKEL (reference sequence). V lost 3 bases and J 6 bases, leaving 14 bases between the germline ends. CDR3 length: 15 amino acids. The CDR3 DNA is TGTGCCAGCAGCCAGCGGGCGGTCGTGGATGAAAAACTGTTTTTT. Its translation: CASSQRAVVDEKLFF. The full variable domain, completed using reference TRBV3-1 and TRBJ1-4, is DTAVSQTPKYLVTQMGNDKSIKCEQNLGHDTMYWYKQDSKKFLKIMFSYNNKELIINETVPNRFSPKSPDKAHLNLHINSLELGDSAVYFCASSQRAVVDEKLFFGSGTQLSVL.

This clonotype was detected many times. The rearrangement links TRBV24-1 to TRBJ2-3, with D uncertain. Germline lookup yields CDR1 KGHDR and CDR2 SFDVKD. CDR3 length equals 12 residues. V was cut by 4 bases and J by 2 bases, with 3 bases left in between. CDR3 DNA: TGTGCCACCAGTGAAAACACAGATACGCAGTATTTT. Translation: CATSENTDTQYF.

This clonotype was detected a few times. V is TRBV5-1 and J is TRBJ2-1; the D gene is possibly TRBD2 (6 bases). The V end lost 3 bases, the J end lost 5 bases, and 18 bases lay between the germline ends. The CDR3 runs 16 residues. Germline CDR1 is SGHRS and CDR2 is YFSETQ. For the CDR3, the DNA is TGCGCCAGCAGCTGGGGGGATAGCCTAGCAAACAATGAGCAGTTCTTC. It specifies CASSWGDSLANNEQFF. The whole variable domain, remainder taken from reference TRBV5-1 and TRBJ2-1, is KAGVTQTPRYLIKTRGQQVTLSCSPISGHRSVSWYQQTPGQGLQFLFEYFSETQRNKGNFPGRFSGRQFSNSRSEMNVSTLELGDSALYLCASSWGDSLANNEQFFGPGTRLTVL.

The CDR3 sequence: CATESGTGSHEQYF. In nucleotides, the CDR3 is TGTGCCACCGAGTCCGGGACAGGGTCCCACGAGCAGTACTTC. The V call is TRBV6-1, the J call TRBJ2-7; the match to TRBD1 covers 9 bases. The CDR3 has 14 amino acids. Germline V gives CDR1 MNHNS, CDR2 SASEGT. V was pared by 10 bases and J by 5 bases, with 12 bases of the junction left unmatched.

The chain is built from TRBV15 and TRBJ2-1, with 8 bases fitting TRBD1. With 3 bases clipped from V and 0 bases from J, the junction kept 13 bases outside the gene matches. Germline V CDR1 and CDR2: LNHNV, YYDKDF (reference sequence). CDR3 size: 19 residues. CDR3 in DNA: TGTGCCACCAGCAGGATTAGACCGGGACAGGCGAGCTCCTACAATGAGCAGTTCTTC. It is translated as CATSRIRPGQASSYNEQFF.

This chain links TRBV29-1 with TRBJ2-3; D perhaps matches TRBD2 (5 bases). Germline V gene sequence: CDR1 SQVTM, CDR2 ANQGSEA. Trimming pared 6 bases from V and 2 bases from J, leaving 12 bases between. CDR3 size: 13 residues. The CDR3 DNA reads as TGCAGCGTCGCCGGGCGGGTCACAGATACGCAGTATTTT. This encodes CSVAGRVTDTQYF.

By share, this clonotype ranks as medium-sized. The chain links TRBV5-1 to TRBJ2-7; TRBD1 agrees at 8 bases. Germline lookup yields CDR1 SGHRS and CDR2 YFSETQ. There are 14 residues in the CDR3. CDR3 sequence: CASSLTSGTGTLFV. In nucleotides, the CDR3 is TGCGCCAGCAGCTTGACCTCCGGGACAGGCACATTGTTCGTC.

This clonotype appeared a few times. The chain has TRBV20-1 and TRBJ1-5; TRBD1 is a possible D gene (6 bases). Trimming removed 2 bases at V and 7 bases at J, with 12 bases between. Germline V lookup: CDR1 DFQATT, CDR2 SNEGSKA (reference sequence). The CDR3 is 13 amino acids. CDR3 nucleotides: TGCAGTGCTAGATATAACAGGGACCAGCCCCAGCATTTT. Translation: CSARYNRDQPQHF.

This chain joins TRBV7-8 and TRBJ1-1; tentative D call: TRBD1 (6 bases). Germline CDR1 and CDR2: SGHVS and FQNEAQ. V lost 5 bases to trimming and J lost 7 bases, with 17 bases between them. The CDR3 is made up of 14 amino acids. In DNA form, the CDR3 reads TGTGCCAGCAGCAAGACGCAGGGGCAGGGTGAAGCTTTCTTT. Amino acids: CASSKTQGQGEAFF.